These 12 T cell receptor beta chains were all obtained from the same sample, sequenced in a study of early T cells in non-severe SARS-CoV-2 infection. TCRdb processed the 5' RACE reads anew with MiXCR; each CDR3 protein has one entry. The table lists over 35,000 distinct CDR3 sequences, approximately 6.2% of them singletons. The sequencing here drew on whole blood, taken at baseline. These receptors originate from an adult who was a healthcare worker with PCR-confirmed SARS-CoV-2 infection or an uninfected control (not recorded which).

This clonotype was seen many times. The rearrangement links TRBV15 to TRBJ1-4; D remains unclear. Trimming removed 0 bases at V and 0 bases at J, with 11 bases between. Looked up from germline, CDR1 is LNHNV and CDR2 is YYDKDF (reference sequence). The CDR3 is 17 amino acids. The CDR3 DNA follows: TGTGCCACCAGCAGAGATCAGGTCTCAGCAACTAATGAAAAACTGTTTTTT. This translates into CATSRDQVSATNEKLFF.

In this sample, this clonotype turned up many times. The CDR3 DNA reads as TGTGCCAGCAGCTTAGTGGGGGCCTATGGCTACACCTTC. Residues: CASSLVGAYGYTF. The rearrangement uses TRBV7-2 and TRBJ1-2; D might be TRBD1 (6 bases). Deletions cut 1 base from V and 4 bases from J, with 7 bases between. CDR3 length: 13 residues. The germline gives CDR1 SGHTA, CDR2 FQGNSA.

This clonotype has a count of ten or more. The chain employs TRBV19 and TRBJ1-2; D gene unclear. Germline V lookup: CDR1 LNHDA, CDR2 SQIVND (reference sequence). CDR3 length: 13 amino acids. Trimming left V 7 bases short and J 8 bases short, with 17 bases between. This chain's CDR3 is CASTPRTAGGYTF. In DNA, the CDR3 is TGTGCCAGTACCCCCCGGACGGCCGGCGGCTACACCTTC.

This clonotype was counted between two and nine times. V usage is TRBV5-4 and J usage is TRBJ2-1, with 13 positions matching TRBD2. CDR3 length: 15 amino acids. Trimming at V came to 2 bases and at J to 8 bases, leaving 4 bases not matched to a gene. Germline loops: CDR1 SGHNT, CDR2 YYREEE (reference sequence). CDR3 nucleotide sequence: TGTGCCAGCAGCTTACTAGCGGGGGGGCAATATGAGCAGTTCTTC. Translated: CASSLLAGGQYEQFF.

The rearrangement links TRBV6-6 to TRBJ2-5, with 9 bases matching TRBD2. V lost 5 bases and J lost 3; bases outside the gene matches: 10. Looked up from germline, CDR1 is MNHNY and CDR2 is SVGAGI (reference sequence). The CDR3 has 16 amino acids. The CDR3 protein is CASSTHGLASEETQYF. CDR3 in DNA: TGTGCCAGCAGTACCCACGGACTAGCGTCGGAAGAGACCCAGTACTTC.

This clonotype was counted ten times or more. The chain recombines TRBV19 with TRBJ1-6; D might be TRBD1 (6 bases). The germline V gene has CDR1 LNHDA and CDR2 SQIVND (reference sequence). This CDR3 has 15 amino acids. With 3 bases removed from V and 9 bases from J, the gap between germline ends came to 15 bases. In DNA, the CDR3 is TGTGCCAGTAGTATCCAAGGACAAGGGGGTTCACCCCTCCACTTT. Translated: CASSIQGQGGSPLHF. Together with reference TRBV19 and TRBJ1-6, the CDR3 gives the full variable domain: DGGITQSPKYLFRKEGQNVTLSCEQNLNHDAMYWYRQDPGQGLRLIYYSQIVNDFQKGDIAEGYSVSREKKESFPLTVTSAQKNPTAFYLCASSIQGQGGSPLHFGNGTRLTVT.

This clonotype was seen many times. The V gene is TRBV29-1, the J gene TRBJ1-1; D is possibly TRBD1 (6 bases). Per the germline V gene, CDR1 is SQVTM and CDR2 is ANQGSEA. Trimming pared 0 bases from V and 3 bases from J, leaving 17 bases between. CDR3 size: 16 residues. This chain's CDR3 is CSVEDGGQPSDTEAFF. CDR3 nucleotides: TGCAGCGTTGAAGATGGGGGGCAACCTTCGGACACTGAAGCTTTCTTT.

This clonotype was found a few times. The chain employs TRBV5-5 and TRBJ1-5; D gene ambiguous. Looked up from germline, CDR1 is SGHKS and CDR2 is YYEKEE (reference sequence). The V end lost 1 base, the J end lost 3 bases, and 14 bases lay between the germline ends. The CDR3 runs to 16 residues. The CDR3 DNA reads TGTGCCAGCAGCTTGTACTCGGGATTGGACAATCAGCCCCAGCATTTT. Protein product: CASSLYSGLDNQPQHF.

The V and J genes are TRBV4-1 and TRBJ2-5; D may be TRBD2 (6 bases). The CDR3 consists of 15 residues. V was trimmed by 0 bases and J by 3 bases, leaving 11 bases between them. In germline, CDR1 is MGHRA, CDR2 YSYEKL. CDR3 nucleotides: TGCGCCAGCAGCCAAGATACAGGCGGGGAAGAGACCCAGTACTTC. It encodes CASSQDTGGEETQYF.

This clonotype has ten or more counts. This chain connects TRBV6-1 to TRBJ2-7, with 7 bases aligning to TRBD1. The junction had 24 bases not matched to a gene; V was cut back by 10 bases and J by 3 bases. Germline V gene lookup returns CDR1 MNHNS and CDR2 SASEGT. CDR3 length: 18 amino acids. The CDR3 DNA follows: TGTGCCACCGACGGACAAAAACCGGGACAGCTATTCTTCTACGAGCAGTACTTC. Translating gives CATDGQKPGQLFFYEQYF.

This clonotype was picked up many times. The genes are TRBV11-2 and TRBJ2-1; a possible D gene is TRBD1 (5 bases). The V and J ends lost 2 bases and 12 bases respectively, with 20 bases between them. The length of the CDR3 is 15 residues. Germline assignment: CDR1 SGHAT and CDR2 FQNNGV. The CDR3 protein is CASSLQSAGRGGQFF. In DNA form, the CDR3 reads TGTGCCAGCAGCTTACAATCGGCTGGAAGGGGCGGGCAGTTCTTC.

This clonotype appeared many times. This chain connects TRBV29-1 to TRBJ2-3; TRBD2 matches at 7 bases. CDR1 and CDR2 (germline): SQVTM, ANQGSEA. V dropped 3 bases and J dropped 1; count of bases not matched to a gene: 4. The CDR3 totals 14 residues. The CDR3 is CSVEGTTGTDTQYF. CDR3 coding DNA: TGCAGCGTTGAGGGGACTACGGGCACAGATACGCAGTATTTT.